This T cell receptor (beta chain) came from a study of blood T cell repertoires in COVID-19. Study-level background: Acute and convalescent COVID-19 specimens originated in the United States, Italy and Spain. The analysed material was cDNA or gDNA that came from T cells, B-cell-depleted T cells, or PBMCs.

How the authors handled the data: The assay estimated nucleated cells by amplifying reference gene primers. The assay was immunoSEQ multiplex PCR, and TCRdb's table has in-frame clones only and misses some. The DNA gave D and trimming, while V, J and clone size come from that table. The profile shows over 80,000 clones, about 88% of them singletons. The CDR3 totals 15 residues. Germline V CDR1 and CDR2: SGHKS, YYEKEE (reference sequence). V was clipped by 5 bases and J by 0 bases; unmatched bases: 6. Material: peripheral blood. The gene calls are TRBV5-5 and TRBJ1-1; 8 bases are shared with TRBD1. This clonotype was sampled from a man aged 50-60 years with acute or convalescent COVID-19. CDR3 DNA sequence: TGTGCCAGCAGGAGGGACAGGATCATGAACACTGAAGCTTTCTTT. Its protein is CASRRDRIMNTEAFF. Together with reference TRBV5-5 and TRBJ1-1, the CDR3 gives the full variable domain: DAGVTQSPTHLIKTRGQQVTLRCSPISGHKSVSWYQQVLGQGPQFIFQYYEKEERGRGNFPDRFSARQFPNYSSELNVNALLLGDSALYLCASRRDRIMNTEAFFGQGTRLTVV.